The clone carrying this TCR beta chain showed up just a few times. CDR3 size: 12 residues. CDR1 is SGDLS, CDR2 YYNGEE, per germline. J lost 6 bases, V lost 5 bases, and 5 bases had no gene match. The sample is drawn from a study of T cells in Graves' hyperthyroidism and ophthalmopathy. Amplification yielded TCR beta CDR3 regions, with RNA transcripts as the source. The TCR CDR3 first-round RT-PCR relied on the HTBI primer set. TCRdb fed the multiplex PCR reads into MiXCR, producing one record per CDR3 protein. The repertoire includes around 340,000 distinct CDR3 sequences, roughly a fifth of them detected once, and less than 65% sits in the top ten.

V is TRBV9 and J is TRBJ2-7; 7 bases fit TRBD2. This sequence was found in a woman aged 50 to 65 with Graves' hyperthyroidism. What was sequenced was blood. The CDR3 region is CASRGSSGEQYF. The CDR3 region has the DNA TGTGCCAGCAGGGGGTCTAGCGGCGAGCAGTACTTC.